This is a list of T cell receptor beta chains from one sample in a study of early T cells in non-severe SARS-CoV-2 infection. TCRdb called the 5' RACE reads again in MiXCR, with one record for every CDR3 protein. Here the sample spans about 100,000 distinct CDR3 sequences, 12% being singletons. Input material: whole blood. Every receptor here comes from an adult who was a healthcare worker with PCR-confirmed SARS-CoV-2 infection or an uninfected control (not recorded which). Each CDR3 is given with its conserved first and last residue. D genes are given only for firm matches. Clone size is stated in some rows and not others, as once, few, many or a class when expanded.

TRBV7-2	.	13	TRBJ2-7	.	TGTGCCAGCAGTGTCGTTGGAGCCTACGAGCAGTACTTC	CASSVVGAYEQYF
TRBV12-3/TRBV12-4	many	13	TRBJ2-1	TRBD2	TGTGCCACCACTAGCGGGCTAACCAATGAGCAGTTCTTC	CATTSGLTNEQFF
TRBV9	few	14	TRBJ1-1	TRBD1	TGTGCCAGCAGCACGGGACAGGTGAACACTGAAGCTTTCTTT	CASSTGQVNTEAFF
TRBV9	few	17	TRBJ2-5	.	TGTGCCAGCAGCGTAGGTAAAGGACAGCTTTCTCGAGAGACCCAGTACTTC	CASSVGKGQLSRETQYF
TRBV11-3	few	13	TRBJ2-2	.	TGTGCCAGCAGCTTAGATCGGGCCGGGGAGCTGTTTTTT	CASSLDRAGELFF
TRBV28	.	15	TRBJ2-1	TRBD2	TGTGCCAGCAGGCTACTAGCGGGGGGGCCGGGTGAGCAGTTCTTC	CASRLLAGGPGEQFF
TRBV9	many	15	TRBJ2-5	TRBD1	TGTGCCAGCAGCACTTCGACAGGGGACCAAGAGACCCAGTACTTC	CASSTSTGDQETQYF
TRBV29-1	many	13	TRBJ1-1	.	TGCAGCGTTGATGCCGGGTTGGACACTGAAGCTTTCTTT	CSVDAGLDTEAFF
TRBV12-3/TRBV12-4	many	12	TRBJ1-1	.	TGTGCCAGCACCTGGGGGAACACTGAAGCTTTCTTT	CASTWGNTEAFF
TRBV21-1	many	15	TRBJ2-1	.	TGTGCCAGCAGCTCCCCGCCCACTGGGATCCCTGAGCAGTTCTTC	CASSSPPTGIPEQFF
TRBV5-1	many	14	TRBJ1-5	.	TGCGCCAGCAGCTTGGCACCCGGGAATCAGCCCCAGCATTTT	CASSLAPGNQPQHF
TRBV29-1	many	12	TRBJ2-3	TRBD1	TGCAGCGTGGGACAGGGGACAGATACGCAGTATTTT	CSVGQGTDTQYF
TRBV20-1	few	15	TRBJ2-2	.	TGCAGTGCTAGAGGGGGGAGGACACCCACCGGGGAGCTGTTTTTT	CSARGGRTPTGELFF
TRBV20-1	many	12	TRBJ2-5	.	TGCAGTGCTAGTAGTCGGCAAGAGACCCAGTACTTC	CSASSRQETQYF
TRBV9	many	23	TRBJ2-1	.	TGTGCCAGCACCCGATGGGGGCAAGGGGGAAACCAGTCGGTACCAAACCAGTTAAAGAGGGCGACATTC	CASTRWGQGGNQSVPNQLKRATF
TRBV10-3	.	12	TRBJ2-5	.	TGTGCCATCAGTGAACGCGGAGAGACCCAGTACTTC	CAISERGETQYF
TRBV7-6	once	15	TRBJ1-6	TRBD1	TGTGCCAGCAGCATCCGACAGGGGAGCGTTTCACCCCTCCACTTT	CASSIRQGSVSPLHF
TRBV9	.	14	TRBJ1-6	TRBD1	TGTGCCAGCAGCCCGGACAGGGGCCCATCACCCCTCCACTTT	CASSPDRGPSPLHF
TRBV6-6	many	15	TRBJ1-1	.	TGTGCCAGCACCGAAAACCCGGCCAACCACCCCGAAGCTTTCTTT	CASTENPANHPEAFF
TRBV5-6	few	16	TRBJ1-2	TRBD1	TGTGCCAGCAGCTTGAACAGGGGAAGAGGTAGCTATGGCTACACCTTC	CASSLNRGRGSYGYTF
TRBV5-1	many	11	TRBJ1-2	.	TGCGCAGTGTCGGCCGGGGATGGCTACACCTTC	CAVSAGDGYTF
TRBV5-5	few	15	TRBJ2-7	.	TGTGCCAGCAGCTTGGGGCCAGGTGAAACCTACGAGCAGTACTTC	CASSLGPGETYEQYF
TRBV12-3/TRBV12-4	few	14	TRBJ2-1	.	TGTGCCAGCAGATTGGACCCAGGGGTCGGTGAGCAGTTCTTC	CASRLDPGVGEQFF
TRBV7-2	many	14	TRBJ2-7	.	TGTGCCAGCAGCTTAGCCAGCGGACTATACGAGCAGTACTTC	CASSLASGLYEQYF
TRBV5-1	.	12	TRBJ2-7	.	TGCGCCAGCAGCTTGGAGAAGTACGAGCAGTACTTC	CASSLEKYEQYF
TRBV28	many	12	TRBJ2-1	.	TGTGCCAGCAGTTTAAGAGGTAATGAGCAGTTCTTC	CASSLRGNEQFF
TRBV20-1	.	13	TRBJ2-7	.	TGCAGTGCTAGAGATTCCGGGGTCTACGAGCAGTACTTC	CSARDSGVYEQYF
TRBV7-3	many	16	TRBJ1-2	.	TGTGCCAGCAGCTTAACTGGTCGGGGCAAGTATGGTGGCTACACCTTC	CASSLTGRGKYGGYTF
TRBV21-1	.	17	TRBJ2-2	.	TGTGCCAGCAGCAAAGGTCGTCTGGGACAGTACACCGGGGAGCTGTTTTTT	CASSKGRLGQYTGELFF
TRBV28	many	13	TRBJ1-1	.	TGTGCCAGCAGTTCCCGTCTCGTAACTGAAGCTTTCTTT	CASSSRLVTEAFF
TRBV10-3	.	13	TRBJ1-1	.	TGTGCCATCAGTGATTCCGACTCCGGCGGAGCTTTCTTT	CAISDSDSGGAFF
TRBV5-1	.	16	TRBJ1-3	.	TGCGCCAGCAGCTTGGAGGGTGCCGGCTCTGGAAACACCATATATTTT	CASSLEGAGSGNTIYF
TRBV30	few	12	TRBJ1-1	.	TGTGCCTGGAGTGTTTCGGTTGCTGAAGCTTTCTTT	CAWSVSVAEAFF
TRBV10-2	.	12	TRBJ1-2	TRBD1	TGCGCCAGCAGGACAGGGGTCGGCGGCTACACCTTC	CASRTGVGGYTF
TRBV29-1	.	14	TRBJ2-7	TRBD1	TGCAGCGTTCAACCCGGGGCAGGGGGTAGCGAGCAGTACTTC	CSVQPGAGGSEQYF
TRBV11-2	many	16	TRBJ2-7	.	TGTGCCAGCAGCTCAACTTATTGGGCAGATACCTACGAGCAGTACTTC	CASSSTYWADTYEQYF
TRBV20-1	.	13	TRBJ1-1	.	TGCAGTGCTAGAGGTACAGTGAACACTGAAGCTTTCTTT	CSARGTVNTEAFF
TRBV20-1	many	13	TRBJ2-7	TRBD1	TGCAGTGAAATCGGACAGGGGTCCTACGAGCAGTACTTC	CSEIGQGSYEQYF
TRBV9	many	15	TRBJ2-2	TRBD2	TGTGCCAGCAGCGTTTCGGCTAGCGGGAGCCGGGAGCTGTTTTTT	CASSVSASGSRELFF
TRBV7-3	many	15	TRBJ1-1	.	TGTGCCAGCAGCTCCTTCGGCGGTCTCGACACTGAAGCTTTCTTT	CASSSFGGLDTEAFF
TRBV20-1	.	12	TRBJ1-2	TRBD1	TGCAGTGCTATGGACAGGGAGAGCGGCTACACCTTC	CSAMDRESGYTF